These 29 T cell receptor beta chains came from one sample sequenced in a study of technical replicates of blood from a few donors. The method was immunoSEQ multiplex PCR; TCRdb's version includes in-frame clones alone and lacks a portion of them. The table has around 60,000 clones, around nine tenths seen once. Sequencing input: PBMCs. The receptors stem from a human donor in good health. Some clones in this sample may be carry-over from other donors' samples.

The V call is TRBV2, the J call TRBJ1-2; a weak D match, TRBD1 (5 bases). Germline CDR1 and CDR2: SNHLY and FYNNEI. The V and J ends lost 3 bases and 5 bases respectively, with 13 bases between them. The CDR3 covers 14 residues. CDR3 loop: CASSDQGGEYGYTF. The CDR3 region has the DNA TGTGCCAGCAGTGATCAGGGAGGGGAATATGGCTACACCTTC.

This clone showed up just a few times. The rearrangement joins TRBV2 to TRBJ1-2; D ambiguous. The CDR3 length is 13 residues. V was trimmed by 7 bases and J by 3 bases, leaving 12 bases between them. The germline V gene has CDR1 SNHLY and CDR2 FYNNEI. The CDR3 DNA is TGTGCCAGCACCCCTGAGCCCTACTATGGCTACACCTTC. Residues: CASTPEPYYGYTF.

The chain carries TRBV9 and TRBJ1-6, with D unclear. The CDR3 loop spans 16 amino acids. V was clipped by 4 bases and J by 5 bases, with 16 bases between them. Germline CDR1 reads SGDLS; CDR2 reads YYNGEE. This chain's CDR3 is CASSPTPQENNSPLHF. CDR3 in DNA: TGTGCCAGCAGCCCCACCCCCCAAGAGAATAATTCACCCCTCCACTTT.

This clone turned up a few times. V usage is TRBV5-6 and J usage is TRBJ1-5; 8 bases match TRBD1. This CDR3 has 15 residues. With 2 bases clipped from V and 5 bases from J, the junction kept 6 bases outside the gene matches. Per the germline V gene, CDR1 is SGHDT and CDR2 is YYEEEE. The CDR3 sequence is CASSLSPTGDQPQHF. As DNA, the CDR3 is TGTGCCAGCAGCTTATCTCCGACAGGGGATCAGCCCCAGCATTTT.

The chain is built from TRBV11-1 and TRBJ2-7, with 8 bases that match TRBD1. CDR1 is SGHAT and CDR2 is FQDESV in the germline V gene (reference sequence). J lost 0 bases, V lost 2 bases, and 3 bases had no gene match. This CDR3 region has 15 residues. DNA for the CDR3: TGTGCCAGCAGCTTAAACAGGGGGTTCTCCTACGAGCAGTACTTC. This codes for CASSLNRGFSYEQYF.

This chain connects TRBV9 to TRBJ1-1; the match to TRBD1 covers 10 bases. This CDR3 is 15 amino acids long. Germline CDR1 and CDR2: SGDLS and YYNGEE. The junction had 4 bases not matched to a gene; V was cut back by 3 bases and J by 2 bases. CDR3 protein: CASSGDRGRNTEAFF. CDR3 in DNA: TGTGCCAGCAGCGGCGACAGGGGGCGAAACACTGAAGCTTTCTTT.

V and J are TRBV4-1 and TRBJ2-1, with 8 bases identical to TRBD1. The CDR3 extends over 14 amino acids. V lost 1 base to trimming and J lost 6 bases; unmatched junction nucleotides: 2. The germline V gene encodes CDR1 MGHRA and CDR2 YSYEKL. CDR3 in DNA: TGCGCCAGCAGCCAAGTTCAGGGGGCCAATGAGCAGTTCTTC. This codes for CASSQVQGANEQFF.

The rearrangement joins TRBV6-1 to TRBJ2-5; the match to TRBD2 covers 8 bases. This CDR3 has 15 amino acids. Germline V gives CDR1 MNHNS, CDR2 SASEGT. V was clipped by 4 bases and J by 2 bases; unmatched bases: 6. CDR3 protein: CASSGKRGIQETQYF. Here the CDR3 DNA reads TGTGCCAGCAGTGGGAAGCGGGGGATACAAGAGACCCAGTACTTC.

This clone was seen only once. This chain connects TRBV4-3 to TRBJ2-3; TRBD2 agrees at 8 bases. Germline V gene lookup returns CDR1 LGHNA and CDR2 YSLEER. V lost 4 bases, J lost 2 bases, and 11 bases stayed unmatched. The CDR3 has 17 residues. The CDR3 spells CASSPSTGTRYTDTQYF. The CDR3 DNA reads as TGCGCCAGCAGCCCAAGCACCGGGACTAGATACACAGATACGCAGTATTTT.

This sequence joins TRBV19 and TRBJ1-2; no firm D call. The V gene's germline CDR1 is LNHDA and CDR2 SQIVND (reference sequence). V lost 0 bases and J lost 8, with 10 bases in between. This CDR3 has 13 amino acids. CDR3 DNA: TGTGCCAGTAGTATAGATCTAGTGTTCGGCTACACCTTC. Its translation: CASSIDLVFGYTF.

The V call is TRBV4-2, the J call TRBJ2-3; 9 bases fit TRBD2. CDR3 length: 20 amino acids. Germline V gene lookup returns CDR1 LGHNA and CDR2 YNFKEQ. Unmatched junction bases numbered 15, after V lost 0 bases and J lost 2 bases. CDR3 amino acids: CASSQDLGSGRQIATDTQYF. The CDR3 bases are TGTGCCAGCAGCCAAGATCTGGGCAGCGGGAGGCAAATCGCCACAGATACGCAGTATTTT.

The chain carries TRBV11-1 and TRBJ1-2; tentative D call: TRBD1 (6 bases). V was shortened by 4 bases and J by 4 bases, with 10 bases between the two germline ends. In germline, CDR1 is SGHAT, CDR2 FQDESV (reference sequence). This CDR3 comprises 13 residues. The CDR3 sequence: CASSSDSRYGYTF. The CDR3 DNA is TGTGCCAGCAGCTCGGACAGCCGCTATGGCTACACCTTC.

This rearrangement joins TRBV11-2 to TRBJ2-2; D not certain. The V end lost 4 bases, the J end lost 4 bases, and 13 bases lay between the germline ends. The CDR3 has 15 residues. The germline V gene has CDR1 SGHAT and CDR2 FQNNGV. The CDR3 here is CASSSIRRSTGELFF. The CDR3 DNA follows: TGTGCCAGCAGCTCGATCAGAAGGAGCACCGGGGAGCTGTTTTTT.

The chain joins TRBV18 to TRBJ1-4; 7 nucleotides align to TRBD1. The CDR3 has 13 residues. The V segment lost 8 bases and the J segment 6 bases; nucleotides outside the gene matches: 6. From germline, CDR1 is KGHSH and CDR2 LQKENI. The CDR3 reads CASTRDRDEKLFF. The CDR3 DNA follows: TGTGCCAGCACCCGGGACAGAGATGAAAAACTGTTTTTT.

This chain links TRBV19 with TRBJ2-1; D remains unclear. CDR3 length: 12 residues. The V gene's germline CDR1 is LNHDA and CDR2 SQIVND (reference sequence). Between the trimmed V and J ends, which lost 5 bases and 3 bases, there was a span of 5 bases. CDR3 coding DNA: TGTGCCAGTAGTCCAAACTACAATGAGCAGTTCTTC. Translation: CASSPNYNEQFF.

The chain joins TRBV7-9 to TRBJ2-1; D might be TRBD1 (5 bases). V shed 5 bases and J shed 4 bases, with 12 bases lying between them. Per the germline V gene, CDR1 is SEHNR and CDR2 is FQNEAQ (reference sequence). The CDR3 consists of 14 residues. This CDR3 is CASSLGQNYNEQFF. The CDR3 DNA follows: TGTGCCAGCAGCCTAGGACAAAATTACAATGAGCAGTTCTTC.

This sequence joins TRBV28 and TRBJ2-3; D gene ambiguous. In germline, CDR1 is MDHEN, CDR2 SYDVKM. The CDR3 covers 13 residues. Deletions cut 5 bases from V and 6 bases from J, with 12 bases between. CDR3 loop: CASSPPRVDTQYF. The CDR3 DNA reads as TGTGCCAGCAGTCCCCCCCGGGTGGATACGCAGTATTTT.

The CDR3 nucleotides read TGTGCCAGCAGCTTAGAGGCTAGCGGGTCAGGGGATACGCAGTATTTT. Translation: CASSLEASGSGDTQYF. This rearrangement joins TRBV7-2 to TRBJ2-3; TRBD2 aligns across 8 bases. The V gene's germline CDR1 is SGHTA and CDR2 FQGNSA. This CDR3 has 16 amino acids. Trimming removed 1 base from V and 6 bases from J; junction bases left unmatched: 9.

This clone has only one observation. This chain connects TRBV12-5 to TRBJ2-1; TRBD2 aligns across 8 bases. V lost 6 bases, J lost 5 bases, and 9 bases stayed unmatched. The CDR3 sequence is 15 residues long. Germline loops: CDR1 LGHNT, CDR2 FRNRAP. The CDR3 loop is CASGGGLATHNEQFF. CDR3 DNA sequence: TGTGCTAGTGGGGGAGGACTAGCCACCCACAATGAGCAGTTCTTC. The entire variable domain, with the rest obtained from reference TRBV12-5 and TRBJ2-1, is as follows: DARVTQTPRHKVTEMGQEVTMRCQPILGHNTVFWYRQTMMQGLELLAYFRNRAPLDDSGMPKDRFSAEMPDATLATLKIQPSEPRDSAVYFCASGGGLATHNEQFFGPGTRLTVL.

DNA for the CDR3: TGTGCCAGCAGCTCGAACGTGGGGCGCCGGCCGATTGACGAGCAGTACTTC. It translates to CASSSNVGRRPIDEQYF. The rearrangement joins TRBV7-8 to TRBJ2-7; D is perhaps TRBD1 (5 bases). The germline V gene has CDR1 SGHVS and CDR2 FQNEAQ. The CDR3 loop spans 17 amino acids. The V and J ends lost 4 bases and 5 bases respectively, with 24 bases between them. Using reference TRBV7-8 and TRBJ2-7 for the parts outside the CDR3, the full variable domain is GAGVSQSPRYKVAKRGQDVALRCDPISGHVSLFWYQQALGQGPEFLTYFQNEAQLDKSGLPSDRFFAERPEGSVSTLKIQRTQQEDSAVYLCASSSNVGRRPIDEQYFGPGTRLTVT.

The chain has TRBV28 and TRBJ1-1, with D perhaps TRBD1 (5 bases). Trimming removed 3 bases from V and 5 bases from J, with 10 bases in between. This CDR3 spans 13 amino acids. Germline CDR1 is MDHEN and CDR2 is SYDVKM. The CDR3 region is CASSLGGWTEAFF. CDR3 nucleotides: TGTGCCAGCAGTTTGGGGGGTTGGACTGAAGCTTTCTTT.

Turning to this clone: One end of the junction is discordant with germline, which a read error may explain. The genes are TRBV4-1 and TRBJ1-4; D is possibly TRBD1 (6 bases). In germline, CDR1 is MGHRA, CDR2 YSYEKL. The CDR3 is 15 residues long. CDR3 residues: CASSQGGGGWEKLFF. The CDR3 DNA is TGCGCCAGCAGTCAAGGAGGGGGGGGTTGGGAAAAACTGTTTTTT.

The chain carries TRBV5-6 and TRBJ1-4, with D possibly being TRBD1 (5 bases). V was trimmed by 4 bases and J by 1 base, leaving 14 bases between them. The CDR3 spans 16 residues. Germline-derived CDR1 and CDR2 are SGHDT and YYEEEE. The CDR3 protein is CASSPPGGGTNEKLFF. CDR3 bases: TGTGCCAGCAGCCCGCCCGGGGGAGGAACTAATGAAAAACTGTTTTTT. Combining the CDR3 with reference TRBV5-6 and TRBJ1-4 gives the whole variable domain DAGVTQSPTHLIKTRGQQVTLRCSPKSGHDTVSWYQQALGQGPQFIFQYYEEEERQRGNFPDRFSGHQFPNYSSELNVNALLLGDSALYLCASSPPGGGTNEKLFFGSGTQLSVL.

The chain is built from TRBV5-1 and TRBJ1-5; TRBD1 agrees at 11 bases. The CDR3 loop spans 16 amino acids. CDR1 is SGHRS and CDR2 is YFSETQ in the germline V gene. V gave up 4 bases and J gave up 4 bases; unmatched junction bases: 7. CDR3 sequence: CASSDSDRGPNQPQHF. CDR3 bases: TGCGCCAGCAGCGATTCGGACAGGGGGCCTAATCAGCCCCAGCATTTT.

The chain has TRBV7-6 and TRBJ2-2; tentative D call: TRBD1 (6 bases). The CDR3 consists of 16 residues. The germline V gene encodes CDR1 SGHVS and CDR2 FNYEAQ. Trimming removed 1 base from V and 1 base from J, with 10 bases in between. The CDR3 here is CASSLERGRNTGELFF. The CDR3 region has the DNA TGTGCCAGCAGCTTAGAAAGGGGGAGGAACACCGGGGAGCTGTTTTTT.

V is TRBV10-1 and J is TRBJ2-7; D is perhaps TRBD1 (5 bases). With 8 bases removed from V and 6 bases from J, the gap between germline ends came to 11 bases. In germline, CDR1 is WNHNN, CDR2 SYGVQD (reference sequence). CDR3 length: 11 residues. This CDR3 reads CASPQGGEQYF. The DNA of the CDR3 is TGCGCCAGCCCGCAGGGCGGCGAGCAGTACTTC.

The CDR3 DNA follows: TGTGCCAGCAGTGAGACGGGACAGGGCGGGCAGTACTTC. Its translation is CASSETGQGGQYF. The chain recombines TRBV6-1 with TRBJ2-7; the match to TRBD1 covers 9 bases. Looked up from germline, CDR1 is MNHNS and CDR2 is SASEGT. The CDR3 loop spans 13 amino acids. V lost 3 bases, J lost 9 bases, and 6 bases stayed unmatched.

The chain is built from TRBV7-9 and TRBJ2-2, with D tentatively TRBD2 (6 bases). Deletions cut 3 bases from V and 7 bases from J, with 6 bases between. CDR1 is SEHNR and CDR2 is FQNEAQ in the germline V gene (reference sequence). The CDR3 contains 12 residues. CDR3 loop: CASSFGGGELFF. Written as DNA, the CDR3 is TGTGCCAGCAGCTTCGGGGGCGGGGAGCTGTTTTTT.

This clone was seen just once. The V and J genes are TRBV11-2 and TRBJ2-3; D perhaps matches TRBD1 (5 bases). There are 16 residues in the CDR3. The ends were cut back, 4 bases at V and 1 base at J, with 15 bases in the middle. From germline, CDR1 is SGHAT and CDR2 FQNNGV. CDR3: CASSSVQGFGTDTQYF. The CDR3 bases are TGTGCCAGCAGCTCCGTTCAGGGTTTTGGCACAGATACGCAGTATTTT.